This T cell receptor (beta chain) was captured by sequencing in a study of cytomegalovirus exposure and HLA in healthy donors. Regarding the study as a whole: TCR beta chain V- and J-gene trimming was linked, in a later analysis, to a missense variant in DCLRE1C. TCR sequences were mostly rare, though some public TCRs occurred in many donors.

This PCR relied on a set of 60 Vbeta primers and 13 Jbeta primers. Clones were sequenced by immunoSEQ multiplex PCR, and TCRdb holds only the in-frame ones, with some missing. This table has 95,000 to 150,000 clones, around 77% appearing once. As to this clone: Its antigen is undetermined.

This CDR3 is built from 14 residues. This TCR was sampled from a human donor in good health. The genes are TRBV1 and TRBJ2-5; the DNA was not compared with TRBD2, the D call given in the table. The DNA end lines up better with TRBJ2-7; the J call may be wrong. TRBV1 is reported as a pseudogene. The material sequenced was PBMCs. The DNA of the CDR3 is TGCACCAGCAGCCAAGAGGCGGCATCCTACGAGCAGTACTTC. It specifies CTSSQEAASYEQYF.